This TCR beta chain was retrieved from a study of blood T cell repertoires in COVID-19. The overall study: Nucleic acid was either cDNA or gDNA, and it came from T cells, B-cell-depleted T cells, or PBMCs.

Germline trimming cut 2 bases from V and 3 bases from J; bases unmatched to any gene: 3. This CDR3 contains 15 residues. Germline V lookup: CDR1 SGHTA, CDR2 FQGTGA. Per the original methods: Cell counts per sample came from amplifying reference gene primers. Clones were read by immunoSEQ multiplex PCR, and TCRdb kept only the in-frame ones, dropping some. That table supplies the V and J calls and clone size; D and trimming were determined from the DNA. The sample gives 110,000 or so clones, 85% of which show up once; about 13% is in the top ten. This chain joins TRBV7-3 and TRBJ2-3; 9 nucleotides match TRBD2. Sequenced input: peripheral blood. The source of this sequence is a human donor in a cohort sampled during active COVID-19. The CDR3 DNA is TGTGCCAGCAGCTTACTAGCGGGGTTGACAGATACGCAGTATTTT. Encoded protein: CASSLLAGLTDTQYF.